The 27 T cell receptor beta chains below were found in one sample sequenced in a study of beta chain features in type 1 diabetes. Study-level points and caveats: Moderate but significant shortening of TCRB CDR3s was recorded in all four CD4+ subsets from Type 1 diabetes patients.

Their cognate antigens are unknown. Isolated RNA was reverse transcribed in full, so expressed TCRB transcripts were sequenced. Libraries were prepared by immunoSEQ multiplex PCR; TCRdb keeps only in-frame clonotypes and omits some of them. The table lists hundreds of thousands of clones, 15% of them singletons. Material: naive CD4+ T cells from blood. These receptors originate from a man between 18 and 35 years old with type 1 diabetes.

The chain uses TRBV6-1 and TRBJ2-5; D is unresolved. V shed 1 base and J shed 2 bases, with 8 bases lying between them. The germline gives CDR1 MNHNS, CDR2 SASEGT. The CDR3 is 14 amino acids. The CDR3 sequence is CASSEVGRQETQYF. CDR3 DNA sequence: TGTGCCAGCAGTGAAGTCGGCAGGCAAGAGACCCAGTACTTC.

The rearrangement joins TRBV5-5 to TRBJ1-4, with 9 bases identical to TRBD1. CDR3 size: 13 residues. The germline gives CDR1 SGHKS, CDR2 YYEKEE (reference sequence). After removal of 4 bases from V and 8 bases from J, the junction contained 3 bases not matched to a gene. CDR3 sequence: CASSRQGDEKLFF. CDR3 in DNA: TGTGCCAGCAGCCGACAGGGGGACGAAAAACTGTTTTTT.

There are a few counts of this clone. The gene calls are TRBV15 and TRBJ2-3, with D possibly being TRBD2 (6 bases). V was shortened by 3 bases and J by 1 base, with 8 bases between the two germline ends. The CDR3 covers 14 residues. Germline lookup yields CDR1 LNHNV and CDR2 YYDKDF (reference sequence). CDR3 DNA: TGTGCCACCAGCAGCTGGGGGGGCACAGATACGCAGTATTTT. This codes for CATSSWGGTDTQYF. Together with reference TRBV15 and TRBJ2-3, the CDR3 gives the full variable domain: DAMVIQNPRYQVTQFGKPVTLSCSQTLNHNVMYWYQQKSSQAPKLLFHYYDKDFNNEADTPDNFQSRRPNTSFCFLDIRSPGLGDTAMYLCATSSWGGTDTQYFGPGTRLTVL.

CDR3 residues: CASSFPLNEQFF. CDR3 bases: TGTGCCAGCAGCTTCCCCCTCAATGAGCAGTTCTTC. This rearrangement joins TRBV7-2 to TRBJ2-1, with D uncertain. From germline, CDR1 is SGHTA and CDR2 FQGNSA. V lost 3 bases and J 6 bases, leaving 6 bases between the germline ends. This CDR3 has 12 amino acids.

The chain joins TRBV5-1 to TRBJ2-2, with TRBD2 as a possible D gene (5 bases). The CDR3 extends over 14 amino acids. The ends were cut back, 5 bases at V and 1 base at J, with 9 bases in the middle. The V gene's germline CDR1 is SGHRS and CDR2 YFSETQ. CDR3 protein: CASRESGNTGELFF. The DNA for the CDR3 is TGCGCCAGCAGGGAAAGCGGGAACACCGGGGAGCTGTTTTTT.

The V call is TRBV7-9, the J call TRBJ1-5; possible D gene TRBD1, 6 bases. The V end was cut by 5 bases, the J end by 0 bases, with 8 bases between. The CDR3 spans 14 residues. In germline, CDR1 is SEHNR, CDR2 FQNEAQ (reference sequence). This CDR3 is CASSGQYSNQPQHF. For the CDR3, the DNA is TGTGCCAGCAGCGGACAGTATAGCAATCAGCCCCAGCATTTT.

The chain recombines TRBV4-3 with TRBJ1-1; D unclear. This CDR3 spans 14 amino acids. Germline CDR1 is LGHNA and CDR2 is YSLEER. The germline V and J ends were trimmed by 0 bases and 0 bases, with 5 bases remaining between them. The CDR3 reads CASSQDRVNTEAFF. CDR3 DNA: TGCGCCAGCAGCCAAGATCGGGTGAACACTGAAGCTTTCTTT.

This clone has just a few counts. The rearrangement links TRBV27 to TRBJ2-7; D is possibly TRBD2 (6 bases). Germline CDR1 and CDR2: MNHEY and SMNVEV (reference sequence). The CDR3 extends over 15 amino acids. V was shortened by 3 bases and J by 2 bases, with 14 bases between the two germline ends. The CDR3 reads CASSFSAGSTYEQYF. As DNA, the CDR3 is TGTGCCAGCAGTTTCTCAGCGGGCTCAACCTACGAGCAGTACTTC.

The genes are TRBV21-1 and TRBJ2-5; TRBD2 is the table's D call and was not checked against the DNA. TRBV21-1 is designated a pseudogene. The CDR3 length is 14 residues. CDR3 in amino acids: CASSKGTRQETQYF. The CDR3 DNA reads as TGTGCCAGCAGCAAAGGGACTCGTCAAGAGACCCAGTACTTC.

This clone has a count of ten or more. The rearrangement links TRBV4-3 to TRBJ2-6; D is perhaps TRBD2 (5 bases). This CDR3 region has 18 residues. The V and J ends lost 2 bases and 0 bases respectively, with 14 bases between them. Germline V gene sequence: CDR1 LGHNA, CDR2 YSLEER. CDR3: CASSQNPGWYSGANVLTF. The CDR3 DNA reads as TGCGCCAGCAGCCAAAACCCGGGATGGTACTCTGGGGCCAACGTCCTGACTTTC.

The genes are TRBV7-2 and TRBJ2-3; D possibly corresponds to TRBD1 (6 bases). Germline CDR1 and CDR2: SGHTA and FQGNSA. The CDR3 extends over 15 amino acids. V was cut by 5 bases and J by 2 bases, with 14 bases left in between. CDR3 residues: CASSPLAGVTDTQYF. In DNA form, the CDR3 reads TGTGCCAGCAGCCCCCTGGCAGGGGTCACAGATACGCAGTATTTT. The variable domain in full, completed from reference TRBV7-2 and TRBJ2-3, reads GAGVSQSPSNKVTEKGKDVELRCDPISGHTALYWYRQSLGQGLEFLIYFQGNSAPDKSGLPSDRFSAERTGGSVSTLTIQRTQQEDSAVYLCASSPLAGVTDTQYFGPGTRLTVL.

The gene calls are TRBV11-2 and TRBJ2-5; TRBD2 is a possible D gene (6 bases). V was shortened by 5 bases and J by 5 bases, with 9 bases between the two germline ends. Germline V lookup: CDR1 SGHAT, CDR2 FQNNGV. The CDR3 length is 12 residues. In nucleotides, the CDR3 is TGTGCCAGCAGCAAGGGGAGGGAGACCCAGTACTTC. This encodes CASSKGRETQYF.

The rearrangement uses TRBV11-2 and TRBJ2-1; 12 nucleotides match TRBD2. The V gene end was trimmed by 4 bases and the J gene end by 3 bases; junction bases not matched to a gene: 10. The CDR3 is 18 amino acids. In germline, CDR1 is SGHAT, CDR2 FQNNGV. CDR3 nucleotide sequence: TGTGCCAGCAGCTCCCTAGCGGGGGGGAAAAATTTCTACAATGAGCAGTTCTTC. The encoded protein is CASSSLAGGKNFYNEQFF.

There are a few counts of this clone. The CDR3 region has the DNA TGTGCCAGCAGTGACCCGGGACAGTCTTTTGCGGTCCACTTT. It yields the protein CASSDPGQSFAVHF. The chain couples TRBV25-1 to TRBJ1-6; TRBD1 agrees at 7 bases. Trimming removed 3 bases from V and 17 bases from J; junction bases left unmatched: 13. Germline CDR1 is MGHDK and CDR2 is SYGVNS. This CDR3 comprises 14 residues.

The chain is built from TRBV2 and TRBJ1-5; 10 bases map to TRBD1. Germline assignment: CDR1 SNHLY and CDR2 FYNNEI. V lost 2 bases, J lost 7 bases, and 2 bases stayed unmatched. This CDR3 is built from 14 residues. The CDR3 coding sequence is TGTGCCAGCAGTGAACGGGACAGGGGCCAGCCCCAGCATTTT. This translates into CASSERDRGQPQHF.

V is TRBV30 and J is TRBJ2-5, with a tentative D call TRBD1 (5 bases). This CDR3 region has 12 residues. Looked up from germline, CDR1 is GTSNPN and CDR2 is SVGIG (reference sequence). Trimming took off 3 bases at V and 4 bases at J, with 9 bases between the two ends. For the CDR3, the DNA is TGTGCCTGGAGACAAGGGGCAGAGACCCAGTACTTC. Translation gives CAWRQGAETQYF. Together with reference TRBV30 and TRBJ2-5, the CDR3 gives the full variable domain: SQTIHQWPATLVQPVGSPLSLECTVEGTSNPNLYWYRQAAGRGLQLLFYSVGIGQISSEVPQNLSASRPQDRQFILSSKKLLLSDSGFYLCAWRQGAETQYFGPGTRLLVL.

This clone turned up a few times. The V and J genes are TRBV5-1 and TRBJ2-3; 8 bases map to TRBD2. CDR3 length: 16 amino acids. Germline trimming cut 1 base from V and 2 bases from J; bases unmatched to any gene: 6. Germline assignment: CDR1 SGHRS and CDR2 YFSETQ. The CDR3: CASSLFGRGNTDTQYF. CDR3 bases: TGCGCCAGCAGCTTGTTCGGGAGGGGGAACACAGATACGCAGTATTTT. The entire variable domain, with the rest obtained from reference TRBV5-1 and TRBJ2-3, is as follows: KAGVTQTPRYLIKTRGQQVTLSCSPISGHRSVSWYQQTPGQGLQFLFEYFSETQRNKGNFPGRFSGRQFSNSRSEMNVSTLELGDSALYLCASSLFGRGNTDTQYFGPGTRLTVL.

A few counts support this clone. The rearrangement uses TRBV6-5 and TRBJ2-7; weak D call: TRBD1 (5 bases). Trimming left V 4 bases short and J 3 bases short, with 13 bases between. Germline-derived CDR1 and CDR2 are MNHEY and SVGAGI. This CDR3 contains 14 residues. The CDR3 sequence is CASSSGIRGYEQYF. The CDR3 DNA reads TGTGCCAGCAGTTCCGGAATTAGGGGCTACGAGCAGTACTTC.

This clone was seen only a few times. The V gene is TRBV5-4, the J gene TRBJ1-1, with D possibly being TRBD1 (6 bases). Germline V gives CDR1 SGHNT, CDR2 YYREEE (reference sequence). V lost 5 bases, J lost 0 bases, and 14 bases lay in between. This CDR3 has 15 amino acids. In DNA form, the CDR3 reads TGTGCCAGCAGTCCGGACAGTCAGATGAACACTGAAGCTTTCTTT. Amino acid sequence: CASSPDSQMNTEAFF.

This clone was seen only a few times. This chain connects TRBV19 to TRBJ2-5; possible D gene TRBD2, 6 bases. Trimming took 5 bases from V and 0 from J, leaving 10 bases between them. This CDR3 is built from 14 residues. Germline loops: CDR1 LNHDA, CDR2 SQIVND (reference sequence). The chain's CDR3 is CASSGSGYQETQYF. In DNA, the CDR3 is TGTGCCAGTAGTGGAAGCGGGTACCAAGAGACCCAGTACTTC.

A few counts support this clone. The rearrangement uses TRBV6-1 and TRBJ2-1; 8 bases fit TRBD2. The CDR3 has 15 amino acids. Germline V CDR1 and CDR2: MNHNS, SASEGT. Trimming took 6 bases from V and 1 from J; bases not matched to a gene: 5. Here the CDR3 DNA reads TGTGCCAGCAGGCCGAGCGGGAGTTCCTACAATGAGCAGTTCTTC. Translating it yields CASRPSGSSYNEQFF.

This clone turned up a few times. DNA of the CDR3: TGTGCCAGCACCCTCCGGACAGGGATCTACGAGCAGTACTTC. It specifies CASTLRTGIYEQYF. V is TRBV6-1 and J is TRBJ2-7; 8 bases agree with TRBD1. From germline, CDR1 is MNHNS and CDR2 SASEGT. V was pared by 7 bases and J by 3 bases, with 8 bases of the junction left unmatched. The CDR3 is 14 amino acids.

This clone was observed a few times. This chain connects TRBV4-1 to TRBJ2-2, with TRBD1 as a possible D gene (6 bases). The CDR3 is 16 residues long. Germline V CDR1 and CDR2: MGHRA, YSYEKL. V lost 4 bases to trimming and J lost 6 bases, with 18 bases between them. CDR3 in DNA: TGCGCCAGCAGCCGAGACTGGTTTGGGGGCGCCGGGGAGCTGTTTTTT. Its protein is CASSRDWFGGAGELFF.

The chain carries TRBV19 and TRBJ2-1, with D possibly being TRBD1 (6 bases). The CDR3 loop spans 15 amino acids. Trimming took 1 base from V and 3 from J, leaving 10 bases between them. Germline V gene sequence: CDR1 LNHDA, CDR2 SQIVND (reference sequence). The CDR3 sequence is CASSIALDSYNEQFF. DNA for the CDR3: TGTGCCAGTAGTATAGCTCTGGACAGCTACAATGAGCAGTTCTTC.

This clone showed up just a few times. The chain employs TRBV18 and TRBJ2-7, with TRBD2 as a possible D gene (5 bases). Germline assignment: CDR1 KGHSH and CDR2 LQKENI. Trimming stripped 1 base from V and 3 bases from J, with 10 bases between. This CDR3 has 14 residues. The CDR3 region is CASSPLDSYYEQYF. CDR3 in DNA: TGTGCCAGCTCACCACTGGACTCATACTACGAGCAGTACTTC. Filled out from reference TRBV18 and TRBJ2-7, the complete variable domain reads NAGVMQNPRHLVRRRGQEARLRCSPMKGHSHVYWYRQLPEEGLKFMVYLQKENIIDESGMPKERFSAEFPKEGPSILRIQQVVRGDSAAYFCASSPLDSYYEQYFGPGTRLTVT.

The chain carries TRBV2 and TRBJ1-2; D unclear. V lost 6 bases and J 8 bases, leaving 10 bases between the germline ends. Germline-derived CDR1 and CDR2 are SNHLY and FYNNEI. The CDR3 has 11 residues. The CDR3 here is CASRIEAGYTF. The CDR3 DNA reads TGTGCCAGCAGGATAGAGGCGGGCTACACCTTC.

This clone was seen more than once but under ten times. The rearrangement joins TRBV4-3 to TRBJ2-4; D possibly corresponds to TRBD2 (7 bases). V was trimmed by 4 bases and J by 3 bases, leaving 13 bases between them. Germline lookup yields CDR1 LGHNA and CDR2 YSLEER. CDR3 length equals 15 residues. The CDR3: CASSRKGGGKNIQYF. The CDR3 DNA follows: TGCGCCAGCAGCCGGAAAGGGGGGGGCAAAAACATTCAGTACTTC.